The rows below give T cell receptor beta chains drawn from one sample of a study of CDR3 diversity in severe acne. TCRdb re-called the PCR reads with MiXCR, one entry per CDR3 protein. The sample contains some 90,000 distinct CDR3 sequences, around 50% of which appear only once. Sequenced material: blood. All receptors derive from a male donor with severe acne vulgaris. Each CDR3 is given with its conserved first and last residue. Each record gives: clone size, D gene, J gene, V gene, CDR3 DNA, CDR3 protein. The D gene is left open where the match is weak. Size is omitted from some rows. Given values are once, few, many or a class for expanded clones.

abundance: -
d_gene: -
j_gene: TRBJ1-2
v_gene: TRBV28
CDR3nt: TGTGCCAGCAGACTAGACGACCTCTATGGCTACACCTTC
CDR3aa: CASRLDDLYGYTF

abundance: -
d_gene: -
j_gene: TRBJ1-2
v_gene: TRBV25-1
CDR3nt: TGTGCCAGCAGTCCCACACCGACACCGAACTATGGCTACACCTTC
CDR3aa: CASSPTPTPNYGYTF

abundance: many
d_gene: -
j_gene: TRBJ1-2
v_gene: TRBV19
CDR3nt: TGTGCCAGTAGTATCGGATCCGGACTGACAGCTAACTATGGCTACACCTTC
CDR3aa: CASSIGSGLTANYGYTF

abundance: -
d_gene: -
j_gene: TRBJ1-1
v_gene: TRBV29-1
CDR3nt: TGCAGCGTTGTGGGGACTGAAGCTTTCTTT
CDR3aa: CSVVGTEAFF

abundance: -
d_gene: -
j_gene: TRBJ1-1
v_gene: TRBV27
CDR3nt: TGTGCCAGCAGAGGGGCCTTGAACACTGAAGCTTTCTTT
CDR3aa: CASRGALNTEAFF

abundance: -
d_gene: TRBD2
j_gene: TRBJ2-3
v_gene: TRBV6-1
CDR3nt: TGTGCCACCCGAAGTACTAGCGGCGATACGCAGTATTTT
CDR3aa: CATRSTSGDTQYF

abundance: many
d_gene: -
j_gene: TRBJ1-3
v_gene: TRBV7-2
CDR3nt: TGTGCCAGCAGCATAGACGGGGGACCAGGAAACACCATATATTTT
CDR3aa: CASSIDGGPGNTIYF

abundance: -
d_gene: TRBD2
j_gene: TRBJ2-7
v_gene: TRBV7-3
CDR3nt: TGTGCCAGCAGCTTAGAAGTAGCGGGAGGGCCTAACTCCTACGAGCAGTACTTC
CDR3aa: CASSLEVAGGPNSYEQYF

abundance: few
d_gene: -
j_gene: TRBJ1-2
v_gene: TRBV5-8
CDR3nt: TGTGCCAGCAGTCTTCAGGGGACACAGAAAAGAGGCTACACCTTC
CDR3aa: CASSLQGTQKRGYTF

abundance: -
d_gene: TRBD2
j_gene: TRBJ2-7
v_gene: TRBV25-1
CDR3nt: TGTGCCAGCAGTGAGGGACTAGCGGGACCTTACGAGCAGTACTTC
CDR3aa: CASSEGLAGPYEQYF

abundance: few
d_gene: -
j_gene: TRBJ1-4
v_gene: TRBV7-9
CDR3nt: TGTGCCAGCAGCTTATCGGGCAGTGAAAAACTGTTTTTT
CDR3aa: CASSLSGSEKLFF

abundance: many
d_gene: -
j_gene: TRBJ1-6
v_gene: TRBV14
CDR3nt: TGTGCCAGCAGCCAGGGCGTGACGAATTCACCCCTCCACTTT
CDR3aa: CASSQGVTNSPLHF

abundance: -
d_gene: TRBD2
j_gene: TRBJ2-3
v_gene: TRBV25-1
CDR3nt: TGTGCCAGCAGTGAATCCGTCGGGAGGGGAGATACGCAGTATTTT
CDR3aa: CASSESVGRGDTQYF

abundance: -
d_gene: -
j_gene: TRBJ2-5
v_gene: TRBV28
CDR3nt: TGTGCCAGCAGTGGACATGAAGAAGAGACCCAGTACTTC
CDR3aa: CASSGHEEETQYF

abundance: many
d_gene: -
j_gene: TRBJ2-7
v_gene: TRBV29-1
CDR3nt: TGCAGCGTTGAAGACTCCCATTCCTCCTACGAGCAGTACTTC
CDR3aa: CSVEDSHSSYEQYF

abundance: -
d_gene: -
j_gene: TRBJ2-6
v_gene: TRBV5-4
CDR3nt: TGTGCCAGCAGCTCGACAAATGGGGCCAACGTCCTGACTTTC
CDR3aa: CASSSTNGANVLTF

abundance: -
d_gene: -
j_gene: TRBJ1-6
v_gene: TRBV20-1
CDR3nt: TGCAGTGCCCCCAGCCCGGACCCGCGGAATTCACCCCTCCACTTT
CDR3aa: CSAPSPDPRNSPLHF

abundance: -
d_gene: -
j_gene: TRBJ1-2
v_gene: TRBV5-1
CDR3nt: TGCGCCAGCAGCTTGTCGGGGGGGCTTGGCTATGGCTACACCTTC
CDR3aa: CASSLSGGLGYGYTF

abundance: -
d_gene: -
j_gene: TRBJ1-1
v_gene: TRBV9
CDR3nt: TGTGCCAGCAGCCCCGGGACCGACCGTGAAGCTTTCTTT
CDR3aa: CASSPGTDREAFF

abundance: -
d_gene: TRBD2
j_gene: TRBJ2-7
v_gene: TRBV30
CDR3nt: TGTGCCTGGTCCTACTCCGGGACTAGCGGGATCGAAGGCGAGCAGTACTTC
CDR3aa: CAWSYSGTSGIEGEQYF

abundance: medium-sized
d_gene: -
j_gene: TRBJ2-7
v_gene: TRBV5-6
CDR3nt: TGTGCCAGCAGCTTGATTGTAAGCTCCTACGAGCAGTACTTC
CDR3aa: CASSLIVSSYEQYF

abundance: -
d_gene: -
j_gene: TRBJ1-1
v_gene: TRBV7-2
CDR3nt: TGTGCCAGCAGTCCCCCCGGGGCCACTGAAGCTTTCTTT
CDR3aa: CASSPPGATEAFF

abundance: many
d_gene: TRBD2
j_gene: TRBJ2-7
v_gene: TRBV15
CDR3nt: TGTGCCACCAGCAACCTAGCGGGGGAGGAGCAGTACTTC
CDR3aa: CATSNLAGEEQYF

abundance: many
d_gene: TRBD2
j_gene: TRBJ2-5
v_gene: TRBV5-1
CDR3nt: TGCGCCAGCAGCCGCACTAGCGGGCAGCAAGAGACCCAGTACTTC
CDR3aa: CASSRTSGQQETQYF

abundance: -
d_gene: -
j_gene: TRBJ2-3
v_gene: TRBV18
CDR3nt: TGTGCCAGCTCACCAACCTCAGAAGATACGCAGTATTTT
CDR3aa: CASSPTSEDTQYF

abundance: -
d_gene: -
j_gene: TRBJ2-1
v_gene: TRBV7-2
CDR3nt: TGTGCCAGCAGCCTCGGGACCAGTATTATTGATGAGCAGTTCTTC
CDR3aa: CASSLGTSIIDEQFF

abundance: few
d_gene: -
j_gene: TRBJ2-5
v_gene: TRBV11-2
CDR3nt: TGTGCCAGCAGCTCCTCCCCGGGAGCGGGCGTCCAAGAGACCCAGTACTTC
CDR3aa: CASSSSPGAGVQETQYF

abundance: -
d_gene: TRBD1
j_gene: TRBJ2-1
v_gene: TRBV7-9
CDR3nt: TGTGCCAGCAGCACCGGGACAGGCAACAATGAGCAGTTCTTC
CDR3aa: CASSTGTGNNEQFF

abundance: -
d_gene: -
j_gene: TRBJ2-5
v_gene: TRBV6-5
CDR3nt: TGTGCCAGCAGTCGACAGGGGGGACTAGTCCGGGTGACCCAGTACTTC
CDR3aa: CASSRQGGLVRVTQYF

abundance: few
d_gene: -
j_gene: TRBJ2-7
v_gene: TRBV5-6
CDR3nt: TGTGCCAGCAGCGCCGACAGTTTCCACGAGCAGTACTTC
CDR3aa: CASSADSFHEQYF

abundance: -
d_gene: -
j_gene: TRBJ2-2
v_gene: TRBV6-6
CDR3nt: TGTGCCAGCAGTTACGCGAAACCGAACGGGGAGCTGTTTTTT
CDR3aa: CASSYAKPNGELFF

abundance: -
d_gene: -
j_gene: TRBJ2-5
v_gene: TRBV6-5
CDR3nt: TGTGCCAGCAGCTCGGGCAGAAACCAAGAGACCCAGTACTTC
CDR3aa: CASSSGRNQETQYF

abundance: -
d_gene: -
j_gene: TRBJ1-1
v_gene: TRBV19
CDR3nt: TGTGCCAGTAGCGTCCTGAACGAGGGCACTGAAGCTTTCTTT
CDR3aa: CASSVLNEGTEAFF

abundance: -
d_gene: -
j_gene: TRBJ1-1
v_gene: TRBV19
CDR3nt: TGTGCCAGTAAGCGAGGGGCGAACACTGAAGCTTTCTTT
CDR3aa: CASKRGANTEAFF

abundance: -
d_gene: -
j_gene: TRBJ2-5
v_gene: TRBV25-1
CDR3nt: TGTGCCAGCAGTGAAAAACAAGAGACCCAGTACTTC
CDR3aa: CASSEKQETQYF

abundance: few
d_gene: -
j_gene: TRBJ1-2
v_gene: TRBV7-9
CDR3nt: TGTGCCAGCAGCGGTAGGGAGGTAGTCTATGGCTACACCTTC
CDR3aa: CASSGREVVYGYTF

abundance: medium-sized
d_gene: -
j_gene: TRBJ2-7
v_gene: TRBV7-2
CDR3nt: TGTGCCAGCAGCCCCAGAGGGGGAGGGTTTACCTACGAGCAGTACTTC
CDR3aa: CASSPRGGGFTYEQYF

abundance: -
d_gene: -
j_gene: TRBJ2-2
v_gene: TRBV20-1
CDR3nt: -
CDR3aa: CSASGFAGTLNEQFFGELFF

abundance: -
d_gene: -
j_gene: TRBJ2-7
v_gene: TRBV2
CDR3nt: TGTGCCAGCAGGGGAACCTACGAGCAGTACTTC
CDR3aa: CASRGTYEQYF

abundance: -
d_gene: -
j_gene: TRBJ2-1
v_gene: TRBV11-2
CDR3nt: TGTGCCAGCAGCTTAGGGGGGGTTAGCTCCTACAAGGGGCAGTTCTTC
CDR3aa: CASSLGGVSSYKGQFF

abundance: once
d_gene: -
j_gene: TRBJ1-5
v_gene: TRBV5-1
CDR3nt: TGCGCCAGCAGCTTGTGGGGGGGCGCCGATCAGCCCCGGCATTTT
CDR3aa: CASSLWGGADQPRHF

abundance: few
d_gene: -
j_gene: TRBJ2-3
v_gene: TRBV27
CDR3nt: TGTGCCAGCAGCCTAGAATCAGGGACAGATACGCAGTATTTT
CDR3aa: CASSLESGTDTQYF

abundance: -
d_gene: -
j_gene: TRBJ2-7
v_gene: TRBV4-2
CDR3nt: TGTGCCAGCAGCCAAGCGGTTACCTACGAGCAGTACTTC
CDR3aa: CASSQAVTYEQYF

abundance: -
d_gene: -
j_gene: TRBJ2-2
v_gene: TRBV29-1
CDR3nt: TGCAGCGTTGAATTCGGGGGGGAGCTGTTTTTT
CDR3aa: CSVEFGGELFF

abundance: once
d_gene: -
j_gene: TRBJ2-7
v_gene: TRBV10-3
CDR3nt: TGTGCCATCAGTGACCCCTGGAGGGGGCGAGAGCGCTACGAGCAGTACTTC
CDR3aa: CAISDPWRGRERYEQYF